What follows are 9 T cell receptor beta chains derived from one specimen sequenced in a study of blood T cells in healthy people across ages. A J-beta primer mix and a sample-barcoded 5' primer were used in a second PCR of about 7 to 12 cycles. Each CDR3 protein gets one entry after TCRdb re-called the 5' RACE reads with MiXCR. The sample includes about 800,000 distinct CDR3 sequences, roughly 25% of them seen just once. The same data also contributed to another study, on T cells of mothers and their children.

Sequenced material: blood. The receptors stem from a boy aged 5-17 years in good health.

The chain joins TRBV27 to TRBJ1-5; TRBD1 aligns across 8 bases. The CDR3 contains 14 residues. The junction had 7 bases not matched to a gene; V was cut back by 6 bases and J by 6 bases. Germline V lookup: CDR1 MNHEY, CDR2 SMNVEV (reference sequence). The chain's CDR3 is CASSPDREGQPQHF. The CDR3 DNA follows: TGTGCCAGCAGCCCGGACAGGGAAGGTCAGCCCCAGCATTTT.

This clonotype occurred once. The chain carries TRBV3-1 and TRBJ1-2; D gene ambiguous. V lost 5 bases and J lost 2, with 9 bases in between. This CDR3 region has 13 residues. CDR1 and CDR2 from the germline V gene are LGHDT and YNNKEL (reference sequence). CDR3 in amino acids: CASSGDQNYGYTF. The DNA of the CDR3 is TGTGCCAGCAGCGGCGACCAAAACTATGGCTACACCTTC. Full variable domain (outside the CDR3, taken from reference TRBV3-1 and TRBJ1-2): DTAVSQTPKYLVTQMGNDKSIKCEQNLGHDTMYWYKQDSKKFLKIMFSYNNKELIINETVPNRFSPKSPDKAHLNLHINSLELGDSAVYFCASSGDQNYGYTFGSGTRLTVV.

The chain recombines TRBV20-1 with TRBJ2-1, with D perhaps matching TRBD2 (6 bases). The CDR3 loop spans 11 amino acids. The V end was cut by 4 bases, the J end by 13 bases, with 14 bases between. Germline V lookup: CDR1 DFQATT, CDR2 SNEGSKA (reference sequence). CDR3 sequence: CSANPGLQQFF. The DNA for the CDR3 is TGCAGTGCTAACCCGGGACTTCAACAGTTCTTC.

This clonotype was seen only a few times. This chain connects TRBV20-1 to TRBJ1-5; possible D gene TRBD1, 6 bases. Trimming pared 3 bases from V and 7 bases from J, leaving 22 bases between. The CDR3 runs to 16 residues. Looked up from germline, CDR1 is DFQATT and CDR2 is SNEGSKA (reference sequence). CDR3 DNA: TGCAGTGCTAGTCCAAAAAGGGGGGCGCGGATCCAGCCCCAGCATTTT. This gives the protein CSASPKRGARIQPQHF.

Many counts were recorded for this clonotype. V and J are TRBV4-1 and TRBJ2-2; perhaps TRBD1 as D (5 bases). Germline V gene data show CDR1 as MGHRA and CDR2 as YSYEKL. The CDR3 is made up of 17 amino acids. V lost 2 bases, J lost 2 bases, and 15 bases lay in between. The CDR3: CASSQLDMGFNTGELFF. The CDR3 DNA is TGCGCCAGCAGCCAATTGGACATGGGCTTTAACACCGGGGAGCTGTTTTTT.

This chain uses TRBV28 with TRBJ2-3; possibly TRBD1 for D (6 bases). There are 14 residues in the CDR3. Between the trimmed V and J ends, which lost 3 bases and 4 bases, there was a span of 11 bases. Germline assignment: CDR1 MDHEN and CDR2 SYDVKM. The CDR3 coding sequence is TGTGCCAGCAGTTTTTCAGGGGCCCCAGATACGCAGTATTTT. Its translation: CASSFSGAPDTQYF. Complete variable domain (other parts from reference TRBV28 and TRBJ2-3): DVKVTQSSRYLVKRTGEKVFLECVQDMDHENMFWYRQDPGLGLRLIYFSYDVKMKEKGDIPEGYSVSREKKERFSLILESASTNQTSMYLCASSFSGAPDTQYFGPGTRLTVL.

This clonotype has only a few counts. The chain employs TRBV7-2 and TRBJ2-3, with no clear D. Germline CDR1 is SGHTA and CDR2 is FQGNSA. The V gene lost 1 base and the J gene lost 1 base, with 9 bases spanning the gap. CDR3 length equals 15 residues. The chain's CDR3 is CASSLGRWGTDTQYF. The CDR3 DNA sequence: TGTGCCAGCAGCTTAGGACGGTGGGGCACAGATACGCAGTATTTT.

The sample holds a few counts of this clonotype. The chain combines TRBV28 with TRBJ2-7; 8 positions agree with TRBD1. V trimming: 9 bases; J trimming: 5 bases; junction bases outside the gene matches: 9. This CDR3 contains 13 residues. CDR1 is MDHEN, CDR2 SYDVKM, per germline. This chain's CDR3 is CASRQGMRNEQYF. The CDR3 nucleotides are TGTGCCAGTAGACAGGGGATGAGGAACGAGCAGTACTTC.

This chain joins TRBV2 and TRBJ2-7; 7 nucleotides match TRBD1. CDR1 and CDR2 (germline): SNHLY, FYNNEI. Trimming took 6 bases from V and 6 from J; bases not matched to a gene: 14. CDR3 length: 15 amino acids. CDR3 DNA sequence: TGTGCCAGCAGCAGCTTCGACAGGGTAGAGGGCGAGCAGTACTTC. It codes for CASSSFDRVEGEQYF. Filled out from reference TRBV2 and TRBJ2-7, the complete variable domain reads EPEVTQTPSHQVTQMGQEVILRCVPISNHLYFYWYRQILGQKVEFLVSFYNNEISEKSEIFDDQFSVERPDGSNFTLKIRSTKLEDSAMYFCASSSFDRVEGEQYFGPGTRLTVT.